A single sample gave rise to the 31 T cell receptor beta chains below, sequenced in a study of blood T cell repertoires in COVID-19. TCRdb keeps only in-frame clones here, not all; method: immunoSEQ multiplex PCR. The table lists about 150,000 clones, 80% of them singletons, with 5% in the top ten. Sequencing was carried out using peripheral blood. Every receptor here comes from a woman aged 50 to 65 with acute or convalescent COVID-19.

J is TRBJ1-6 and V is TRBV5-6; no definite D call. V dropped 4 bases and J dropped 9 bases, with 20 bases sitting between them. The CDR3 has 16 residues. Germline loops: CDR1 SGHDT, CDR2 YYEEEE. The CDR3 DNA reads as TGTGCCAGCAGCACCAACCCGGGGTTTGTTGCTTCACCCCTCCACTTT. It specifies CASSTNPGFVASPLHF.

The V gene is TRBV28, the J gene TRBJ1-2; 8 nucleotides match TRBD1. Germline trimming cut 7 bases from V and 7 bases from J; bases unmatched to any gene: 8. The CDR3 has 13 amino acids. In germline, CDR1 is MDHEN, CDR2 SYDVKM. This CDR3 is CASNSQGEGGYTF. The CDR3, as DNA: TGTGCCAGCAACTCACAGGGGGAGGGTGGCTACACCTTC.

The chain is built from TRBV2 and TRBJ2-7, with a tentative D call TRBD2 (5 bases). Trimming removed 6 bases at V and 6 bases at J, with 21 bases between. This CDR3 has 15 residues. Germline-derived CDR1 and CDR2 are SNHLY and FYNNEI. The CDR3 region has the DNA TGTGCCAGCAGCCCTGGACTCATGGAAAGTCGCGAGCAGTACTTC. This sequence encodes CASSPGLMESREQYF.

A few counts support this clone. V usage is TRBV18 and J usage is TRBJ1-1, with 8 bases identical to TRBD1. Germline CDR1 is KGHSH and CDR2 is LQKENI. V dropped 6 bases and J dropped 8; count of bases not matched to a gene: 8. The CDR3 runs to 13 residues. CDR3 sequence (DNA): TGTGCCAGCTCCCCGGACAGGGACCGCGAAGCTTTCTTT. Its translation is CASSPDRDREAFF.

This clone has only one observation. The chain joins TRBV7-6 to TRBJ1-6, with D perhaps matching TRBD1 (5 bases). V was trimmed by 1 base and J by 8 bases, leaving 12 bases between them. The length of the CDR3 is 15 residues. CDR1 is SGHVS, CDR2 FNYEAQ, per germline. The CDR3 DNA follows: TGTGCCAGCAGCTTAGGGGTTGGAGGGGATTCACCCCTCCACTTT. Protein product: CASSLGVGGDSPLHF. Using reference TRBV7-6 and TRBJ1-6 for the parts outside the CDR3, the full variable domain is GAGVSQSPRYKVTKRGQDVALRCDPISGHVSLYWYRQALGQGPEFLTYFNYEAQQDKSGLPNDRFSAERPEGSISTLTIQRTEQRDSAMYRCASSLGVGGDSPLHFGNGTRLTVT.

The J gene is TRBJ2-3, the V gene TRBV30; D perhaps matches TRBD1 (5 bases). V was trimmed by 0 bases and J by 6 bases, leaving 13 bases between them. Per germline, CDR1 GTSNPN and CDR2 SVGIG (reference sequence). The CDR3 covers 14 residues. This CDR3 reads CAWSVSGAWDTQYF. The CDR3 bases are TGTGCCTGGAGTGTTTCTGGGGCTTGGGATACGCAGTATTTT.

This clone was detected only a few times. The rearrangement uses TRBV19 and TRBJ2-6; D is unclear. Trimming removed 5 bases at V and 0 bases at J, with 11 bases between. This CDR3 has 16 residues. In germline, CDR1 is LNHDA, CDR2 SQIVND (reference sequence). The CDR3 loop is CASSVIQYSGANVLTF. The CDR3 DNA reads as TGTGCCAGTAGTGTCATACAGTACTCTGGGGCCAACGTCCTGACTTTC.

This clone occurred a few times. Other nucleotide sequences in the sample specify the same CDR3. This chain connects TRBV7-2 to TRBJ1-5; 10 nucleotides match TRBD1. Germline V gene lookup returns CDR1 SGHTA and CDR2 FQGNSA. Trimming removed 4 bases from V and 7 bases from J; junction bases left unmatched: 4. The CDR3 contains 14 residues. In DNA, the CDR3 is TGTGCCAGCAGCTCGACAGGGGGCGGGCAGCCCCAGCATTTT. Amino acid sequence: CASSSTGGGQPQHF.

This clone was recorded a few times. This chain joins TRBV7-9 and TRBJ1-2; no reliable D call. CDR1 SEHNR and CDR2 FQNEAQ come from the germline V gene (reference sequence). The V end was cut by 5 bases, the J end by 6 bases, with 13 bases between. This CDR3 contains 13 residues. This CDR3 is CASSAYEGNGYTF. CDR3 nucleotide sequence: TGTGCCAGCAGCGCATATGAGGGCAATGGCTACACCTTC.

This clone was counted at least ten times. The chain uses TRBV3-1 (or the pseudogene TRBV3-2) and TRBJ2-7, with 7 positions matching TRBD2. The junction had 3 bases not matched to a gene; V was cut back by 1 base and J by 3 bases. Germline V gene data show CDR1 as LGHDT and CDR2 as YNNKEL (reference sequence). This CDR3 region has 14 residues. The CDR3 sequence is CASSQVTSRYEQYF. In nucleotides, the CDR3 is TGTGCCAGCAGCCAAGTGACTAGCCGCTACGAGCAGTACTTC.

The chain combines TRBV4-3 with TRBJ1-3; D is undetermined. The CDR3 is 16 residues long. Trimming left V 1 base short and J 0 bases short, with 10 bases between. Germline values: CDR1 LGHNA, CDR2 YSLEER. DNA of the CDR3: TGCGCCAGCAGCCAAGTTTACAGCTTCTCTGGAAACACCATATATTTT. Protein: CASSQVYSFSGNTIYF.

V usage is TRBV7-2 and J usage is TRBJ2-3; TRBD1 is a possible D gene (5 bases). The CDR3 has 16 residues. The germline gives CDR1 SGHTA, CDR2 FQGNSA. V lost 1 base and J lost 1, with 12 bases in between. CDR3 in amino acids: CASSLVGRVGTDTQYF. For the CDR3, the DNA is TGTGCCAGCAGCTTAGTTGGCAGGGTAGGCACAGATACGCAGTATTTT.

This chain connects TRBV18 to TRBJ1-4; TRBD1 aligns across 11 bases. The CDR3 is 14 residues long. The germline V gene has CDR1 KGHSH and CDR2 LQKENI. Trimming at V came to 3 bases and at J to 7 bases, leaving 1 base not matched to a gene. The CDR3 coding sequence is TGTGCCAGCTCACCTGGGACAGGGGGTGAAAAACTGTTTTTT. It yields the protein CASSPGTGGEKLFF.

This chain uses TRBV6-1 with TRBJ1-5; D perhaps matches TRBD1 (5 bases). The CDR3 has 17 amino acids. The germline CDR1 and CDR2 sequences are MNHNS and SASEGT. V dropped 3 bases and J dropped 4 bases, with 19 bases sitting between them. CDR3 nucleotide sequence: TGTGCCAGCAGTGATTTGGGCATCGGGGGGGATAATCAGCCCCAGCATTTT. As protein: CASSDLGIGGDNQPQHF.

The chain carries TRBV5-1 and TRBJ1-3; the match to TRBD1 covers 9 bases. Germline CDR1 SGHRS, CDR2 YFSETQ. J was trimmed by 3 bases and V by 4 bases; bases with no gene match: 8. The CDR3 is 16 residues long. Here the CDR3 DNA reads TGCGCCAGCAGCCCTCAACAGGGGGCAATTGGAAACACCATATATTTT. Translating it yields CASSPQQGAIGNTIYF.

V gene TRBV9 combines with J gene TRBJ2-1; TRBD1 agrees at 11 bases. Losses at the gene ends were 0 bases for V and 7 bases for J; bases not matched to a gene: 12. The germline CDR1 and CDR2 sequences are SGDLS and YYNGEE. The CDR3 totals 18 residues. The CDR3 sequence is CASSVGQIRGTGGNEQFF. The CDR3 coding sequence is TGTGCCAGCAGCGTAGGCCAAATTCGGGGGACAGGGGGGAATGAGCAGTTCTTC.

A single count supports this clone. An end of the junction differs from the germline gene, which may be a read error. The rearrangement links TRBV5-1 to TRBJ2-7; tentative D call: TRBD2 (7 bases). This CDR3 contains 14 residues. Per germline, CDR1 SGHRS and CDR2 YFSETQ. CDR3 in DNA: TGCGCCAGCTGCTTGGGGGGGGGCGGGGACGAGCAGTACTTC. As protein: CASCLGGGGDEQYF.

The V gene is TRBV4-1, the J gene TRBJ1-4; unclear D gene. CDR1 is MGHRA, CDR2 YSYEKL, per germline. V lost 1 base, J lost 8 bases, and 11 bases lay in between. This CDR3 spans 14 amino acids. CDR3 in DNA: TGCGCCAGCAGCCAAGCTCACAGCCTAGAAAAACTGTTTTTT. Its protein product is CASSQAHSLEKLFF.

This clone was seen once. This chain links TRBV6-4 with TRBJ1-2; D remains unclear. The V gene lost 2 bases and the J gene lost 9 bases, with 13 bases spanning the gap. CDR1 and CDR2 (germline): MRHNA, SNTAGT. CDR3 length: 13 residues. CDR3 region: CASSDPAAGSYTF. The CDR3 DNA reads TGTGCCAGCAGTGACCCAGCGGCTGGAAGCTACACCTTC.

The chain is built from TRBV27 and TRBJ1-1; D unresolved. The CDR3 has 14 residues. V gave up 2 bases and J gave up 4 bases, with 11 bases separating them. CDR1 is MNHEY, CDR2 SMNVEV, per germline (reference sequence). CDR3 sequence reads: CASSLVPGSTEAFF. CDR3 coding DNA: TGTGCCAGCAGTTTAGTCCCTGGGAGCACTGAAGCTTTCTTT.

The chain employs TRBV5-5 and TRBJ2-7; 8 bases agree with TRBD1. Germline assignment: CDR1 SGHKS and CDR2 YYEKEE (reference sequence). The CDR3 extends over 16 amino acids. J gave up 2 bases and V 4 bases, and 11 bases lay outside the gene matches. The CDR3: CASSVAPGTGTYEQYF. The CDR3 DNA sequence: TGTGCCAGCAGCGTCGCCCCCGGGACAGGTACCTACGAGCAGTACTTC.

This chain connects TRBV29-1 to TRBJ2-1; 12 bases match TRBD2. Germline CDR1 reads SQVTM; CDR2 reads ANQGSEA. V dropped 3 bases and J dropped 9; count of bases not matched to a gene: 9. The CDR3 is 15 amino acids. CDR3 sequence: CSVERLAGGSAEQFF. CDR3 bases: TGCAGCGTTGAGCGGCTAGCGGGGGGGTCCGCTGAGCAGTTCTTC.

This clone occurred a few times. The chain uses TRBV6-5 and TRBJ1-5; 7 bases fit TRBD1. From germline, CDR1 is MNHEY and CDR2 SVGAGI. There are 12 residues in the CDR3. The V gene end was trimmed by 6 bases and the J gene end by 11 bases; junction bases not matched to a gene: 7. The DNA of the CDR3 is TGTGCCAGCAGGGACAGGCGGCCAGCCCAGCATTTT. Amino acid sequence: CASRDRRPAQHF.

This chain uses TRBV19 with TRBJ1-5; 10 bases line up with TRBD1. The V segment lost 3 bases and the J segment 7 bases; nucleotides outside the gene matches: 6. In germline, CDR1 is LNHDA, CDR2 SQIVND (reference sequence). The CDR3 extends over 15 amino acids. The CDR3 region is CASSIGTGVGQPQHF. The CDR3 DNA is TGTGCCAGTAGTATCGGGACAGGGGTAGGGCAGCCCCAGCATTTT.

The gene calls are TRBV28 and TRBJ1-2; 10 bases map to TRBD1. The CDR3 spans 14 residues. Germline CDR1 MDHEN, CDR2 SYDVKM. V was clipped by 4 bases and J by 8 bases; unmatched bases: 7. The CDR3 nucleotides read TGTGCCAGCAGTTCCCCGGGACAGGGGCCAGGCTACACCTTC. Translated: CASSSPGQGPGYTF.

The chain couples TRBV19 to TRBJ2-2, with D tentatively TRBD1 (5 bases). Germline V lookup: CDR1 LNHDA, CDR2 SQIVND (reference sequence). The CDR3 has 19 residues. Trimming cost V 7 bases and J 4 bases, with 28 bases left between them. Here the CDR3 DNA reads TGTGCCAGTACCCGTAAGTCCCTCATACAGGTTGGCGGCACCGGGGAGCTGTTTTTT. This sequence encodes CASTRKSLIQVGGTGELFF.

The DNA of the CDR3 is TGTGCCAGCAGCGCCACAGTGAACTATGGCTACACCTTC. Translating it yields CASSATVNYGYTF. The V call is TRBV9, the J call TRBJ1-2; no definite D call. Germline assignment: CDR1 SGDLS and CDR2 YYNGEE. V shed 3 bases and J shed 2 bases, with 8 bases lying between them. The CDR3 has 13 residues.

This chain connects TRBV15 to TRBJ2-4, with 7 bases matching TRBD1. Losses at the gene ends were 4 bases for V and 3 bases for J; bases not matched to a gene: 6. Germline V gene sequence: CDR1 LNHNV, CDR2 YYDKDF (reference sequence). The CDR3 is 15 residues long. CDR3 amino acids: CATSKDRVGKNIQYF. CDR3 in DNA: TGTGCCACCAGCAAAGACAGGGTGGGCAAAAACATTCAGTACTTC. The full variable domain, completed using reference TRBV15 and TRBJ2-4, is DAMVIQNPRYQVTQFGKPVTLSCSQTLNHNVMYWYQQKSSQAPKLLFHYYDKDFNNEADTPDNFQSRRPNTSFCFLDIRSPGLGDTAMYLCATSKDRVGKNIQYFGAGTRLSVL.

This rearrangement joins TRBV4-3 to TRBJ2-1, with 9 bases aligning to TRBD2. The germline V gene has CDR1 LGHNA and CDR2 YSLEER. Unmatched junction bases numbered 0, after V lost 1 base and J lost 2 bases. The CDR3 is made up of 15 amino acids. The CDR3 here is CASSQGGGAYNEQFF. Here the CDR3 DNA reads TGCGCCAGCAGCCAAGGCGGGGGGGCCTACAATGAGCAGTTCTTC.

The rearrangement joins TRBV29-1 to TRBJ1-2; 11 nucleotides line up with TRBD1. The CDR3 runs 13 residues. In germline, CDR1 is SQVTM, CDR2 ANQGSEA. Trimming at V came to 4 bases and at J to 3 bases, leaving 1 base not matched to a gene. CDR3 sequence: CSVGTGGDYGYTF. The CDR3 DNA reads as TGCAGCGTTGGGACAGGGGGCGACTATGGCTACACCTTC.

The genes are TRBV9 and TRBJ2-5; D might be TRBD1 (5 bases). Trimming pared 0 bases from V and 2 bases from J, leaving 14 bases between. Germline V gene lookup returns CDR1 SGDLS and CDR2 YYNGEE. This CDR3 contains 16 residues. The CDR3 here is CASSVGGSVGQETQYF. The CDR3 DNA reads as TGTGCCAGCAGCGTAGGGGGCTCTGTAGGGCAAGAGACCCAGTACTTC.